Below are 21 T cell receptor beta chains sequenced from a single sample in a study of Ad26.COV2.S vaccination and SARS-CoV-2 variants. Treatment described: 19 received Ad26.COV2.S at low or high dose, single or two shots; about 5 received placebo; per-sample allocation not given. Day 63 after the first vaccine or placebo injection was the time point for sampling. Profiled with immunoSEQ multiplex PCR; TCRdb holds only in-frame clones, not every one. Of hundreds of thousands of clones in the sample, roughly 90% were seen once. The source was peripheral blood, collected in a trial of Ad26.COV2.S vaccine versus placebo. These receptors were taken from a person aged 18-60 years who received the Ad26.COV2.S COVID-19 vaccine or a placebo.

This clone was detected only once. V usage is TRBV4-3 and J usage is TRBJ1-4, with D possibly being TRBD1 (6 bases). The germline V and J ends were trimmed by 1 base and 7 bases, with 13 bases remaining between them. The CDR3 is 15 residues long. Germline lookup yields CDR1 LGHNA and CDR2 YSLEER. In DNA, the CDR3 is TGCGCCAGCAGCCAAGGATTTGGGGGCGTTGAAAAACTGTTTTTT. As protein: CASSQGFGGVEKLFF.

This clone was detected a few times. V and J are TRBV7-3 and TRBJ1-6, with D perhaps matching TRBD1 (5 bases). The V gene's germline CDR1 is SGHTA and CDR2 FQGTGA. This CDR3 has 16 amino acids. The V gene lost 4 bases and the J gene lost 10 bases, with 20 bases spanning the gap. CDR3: CASSSPQGKVRSPLHF. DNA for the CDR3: TGTGCCAGCAGCTCCCCGCAGGGAAAGGTTAGGTCACCCCTCCACTTT.

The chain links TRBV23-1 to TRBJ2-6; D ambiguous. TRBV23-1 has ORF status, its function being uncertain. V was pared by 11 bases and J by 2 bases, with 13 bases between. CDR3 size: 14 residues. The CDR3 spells CASWRDAGANVLTF. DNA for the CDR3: TGCGCCTCATGGAGAGACGCTGGGGCCAACGTCCTGACTTTC.

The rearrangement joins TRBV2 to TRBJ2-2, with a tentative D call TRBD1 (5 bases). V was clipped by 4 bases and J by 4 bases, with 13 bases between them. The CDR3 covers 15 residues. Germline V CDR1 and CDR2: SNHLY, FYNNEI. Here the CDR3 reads CASSAWRTTTGELFF. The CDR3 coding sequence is TGTGCCAGCAGTGCATGGCGGACAACCACCGGGGAGCTGTTTTTT. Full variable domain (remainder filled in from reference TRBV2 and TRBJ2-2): EPEVTQTPSHQVTQMGQEVILRCVPISNHLYFYWYRQILGQKVEFLVSFYNNEISEKSEIFDDQFSVERPDGSNFTLKIRSTKLEDSAMYFCASSAWRTTTGELFFGEGSRLTVL.

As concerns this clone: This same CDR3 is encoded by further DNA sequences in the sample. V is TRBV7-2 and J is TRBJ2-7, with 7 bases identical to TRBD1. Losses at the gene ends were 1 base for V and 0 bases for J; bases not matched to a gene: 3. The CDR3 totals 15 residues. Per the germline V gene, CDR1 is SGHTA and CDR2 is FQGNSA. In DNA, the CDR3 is TGTGCCAGCAGCTTAGGACAGGGTAGCTCCTACGAGCAGTACTTC. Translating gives CASSLGQGSSYEQYF.

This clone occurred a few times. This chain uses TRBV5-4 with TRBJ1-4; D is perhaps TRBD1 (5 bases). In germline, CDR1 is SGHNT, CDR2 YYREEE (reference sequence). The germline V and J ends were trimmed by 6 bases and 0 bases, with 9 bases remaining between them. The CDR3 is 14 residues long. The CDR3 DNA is TGTGCCAGCAAGACAGCTGCAACTAATGAAAAACTGTTTTTT. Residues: CASKTAATNEKLFF.

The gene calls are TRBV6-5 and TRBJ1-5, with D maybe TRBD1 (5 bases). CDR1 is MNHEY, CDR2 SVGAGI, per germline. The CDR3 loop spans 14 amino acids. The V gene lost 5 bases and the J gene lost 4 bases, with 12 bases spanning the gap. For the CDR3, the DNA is TGTGCCAGCAGTATCGAGGCAGGGAATCAGCCCCAGCATTTT. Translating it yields CASSIEAGNQPQHF.

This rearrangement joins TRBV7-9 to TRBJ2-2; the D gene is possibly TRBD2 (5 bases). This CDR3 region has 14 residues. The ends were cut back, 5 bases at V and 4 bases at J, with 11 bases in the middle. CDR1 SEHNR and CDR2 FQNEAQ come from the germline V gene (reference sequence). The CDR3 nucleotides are TGTGCCAGCAGCACCCGAGGAGGCACCGGGGAGCTGTTTTTT. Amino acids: CASSTRGGTGELFF.

The CDR3 DNA sequence: TGTGCCAGCAGCCGTCGACAGGGACCAGATACGCAGTATTTT. It is translated as CASSRRQGPDTQYF. The gene calls are TRBV5-4 and TRBJ2-3, with TRBD1 identical over 7 bases. V lost 4 bases and J lost 4; bases outside the gene matches: 6. The V gene's germline CDR1 is SGHNT and CDR2 YYREEE (reference sequence). This CDR3 region has 14 residues.

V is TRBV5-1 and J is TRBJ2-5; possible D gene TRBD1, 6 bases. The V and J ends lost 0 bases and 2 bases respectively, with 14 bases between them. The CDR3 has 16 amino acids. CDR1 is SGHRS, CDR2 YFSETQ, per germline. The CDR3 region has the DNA TGCGCCAGCAGCTTGGTGGCAGGGGCTACACAAGAGACCCAGTACTTC. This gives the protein CASSLVAGATQETQYF.

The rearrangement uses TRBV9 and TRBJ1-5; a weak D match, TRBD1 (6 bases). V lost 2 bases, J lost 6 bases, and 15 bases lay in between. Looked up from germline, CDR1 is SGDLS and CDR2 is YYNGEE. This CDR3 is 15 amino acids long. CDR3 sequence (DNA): TGTGCCAGCAGCGTGGAGGGGGGTTTGAGTCAGCCCCAGCATTTT. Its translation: CASSVEGGLSQPQHF.

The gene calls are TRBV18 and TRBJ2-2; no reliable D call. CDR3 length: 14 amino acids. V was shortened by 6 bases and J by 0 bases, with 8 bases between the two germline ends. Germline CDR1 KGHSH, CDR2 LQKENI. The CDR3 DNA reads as TGTGCCAGCTCCCCGACATCGAACACCGGGGAGCTGTTTTTT. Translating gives CASSPTSNTGELFF.

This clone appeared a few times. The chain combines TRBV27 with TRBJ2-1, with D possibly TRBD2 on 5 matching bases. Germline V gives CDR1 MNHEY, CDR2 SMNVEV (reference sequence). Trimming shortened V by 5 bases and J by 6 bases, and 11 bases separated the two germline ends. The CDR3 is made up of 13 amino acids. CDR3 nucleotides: TGTGCCAGCAGTACCGGACTCGTCAATGAGCAGTTCTTC. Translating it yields CASSTGLVNEQFF.

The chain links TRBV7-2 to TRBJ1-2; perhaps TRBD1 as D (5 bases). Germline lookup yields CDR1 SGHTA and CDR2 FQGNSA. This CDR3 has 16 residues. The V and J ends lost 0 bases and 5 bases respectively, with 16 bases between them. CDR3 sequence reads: CASSLAGYGGRYGYTF. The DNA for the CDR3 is TGTGCCAGCAGCTTAGCAGGTTACGGGGGGAGGTATGGCTACACCTTC.

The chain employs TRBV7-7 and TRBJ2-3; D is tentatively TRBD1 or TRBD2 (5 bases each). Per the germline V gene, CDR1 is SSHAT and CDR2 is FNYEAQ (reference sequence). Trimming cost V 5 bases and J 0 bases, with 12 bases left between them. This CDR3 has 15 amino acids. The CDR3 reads CASSVGRDSTDTQYF. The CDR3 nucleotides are TGTGCCAGCAGCGTTGGTAGGGACAGCACAGATACGCAGTATTTT.

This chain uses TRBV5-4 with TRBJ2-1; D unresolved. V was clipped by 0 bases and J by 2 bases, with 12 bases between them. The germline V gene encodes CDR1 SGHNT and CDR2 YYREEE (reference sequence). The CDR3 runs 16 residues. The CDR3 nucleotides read TGTGCCAGCAGCTTGGCACTTTCAGTGACCTACAATGAGCAGTTCTTC. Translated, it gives CASSLALSVTYNEQFF. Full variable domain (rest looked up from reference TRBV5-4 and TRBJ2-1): ETGVTQSPTHLIKTRGQQVTLRCSSQSGHNTVSWYQQALGQGPQFIFQYYREEENGRGNFPPRFSGLQFPNYSSELNVNALELDDSALYLCASSLALSVTYNEQFFGPGTRLTVL.

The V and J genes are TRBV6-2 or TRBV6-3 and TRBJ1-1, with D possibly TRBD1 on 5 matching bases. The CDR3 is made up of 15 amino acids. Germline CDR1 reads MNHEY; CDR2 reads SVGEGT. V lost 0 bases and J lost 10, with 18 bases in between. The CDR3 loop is CASSYSPGTGLSAFF. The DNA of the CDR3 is TGTGCCAGCAGTTACTCTCCAGGGACGGGGCTTTCAGCTTTCTTT.

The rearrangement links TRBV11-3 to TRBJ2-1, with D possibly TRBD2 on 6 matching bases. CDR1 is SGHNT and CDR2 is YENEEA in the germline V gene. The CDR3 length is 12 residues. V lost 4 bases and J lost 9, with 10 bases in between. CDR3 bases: TGTGCCAGCAGCTGGAGGGGTGGTGAGCAGTTCTTC. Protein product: CASSWRGGEQFF.

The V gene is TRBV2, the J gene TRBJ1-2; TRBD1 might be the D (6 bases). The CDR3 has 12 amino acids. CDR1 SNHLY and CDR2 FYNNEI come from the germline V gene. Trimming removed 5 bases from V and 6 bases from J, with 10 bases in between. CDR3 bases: TGTGCCAGCAGTAACGGGGGCCATGGCTACACCTTC. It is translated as CASSNGGHGYTF. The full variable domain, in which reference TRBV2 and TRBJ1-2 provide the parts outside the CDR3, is EPEVTQTPSHQVTQMGQEVILRCVPISNHLYFYWYRQILGQKVEFLVSFYNNEISEKSEIFDDQFSVERPDGSNFTLKIRSTKLEDSAMYFCASSNGGHGYTFGSGTRLTVV.

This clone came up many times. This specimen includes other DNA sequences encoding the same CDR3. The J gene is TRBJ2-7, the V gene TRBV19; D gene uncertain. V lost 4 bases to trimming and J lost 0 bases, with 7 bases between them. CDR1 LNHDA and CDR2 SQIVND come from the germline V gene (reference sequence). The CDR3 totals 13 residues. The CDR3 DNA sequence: TGTGCCAGTAGTAGACTGAGCTCCTACGAGCAGTACTTC. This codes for CASSRLSSYEQYF.

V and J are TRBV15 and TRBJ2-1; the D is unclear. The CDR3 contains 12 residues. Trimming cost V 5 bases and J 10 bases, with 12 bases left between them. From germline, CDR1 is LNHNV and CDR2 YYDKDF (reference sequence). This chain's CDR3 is CATSGSGNEQFF. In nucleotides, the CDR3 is TGTGCCACCAGCGGTAGTGGGAACGAGCAGTTCTTC.